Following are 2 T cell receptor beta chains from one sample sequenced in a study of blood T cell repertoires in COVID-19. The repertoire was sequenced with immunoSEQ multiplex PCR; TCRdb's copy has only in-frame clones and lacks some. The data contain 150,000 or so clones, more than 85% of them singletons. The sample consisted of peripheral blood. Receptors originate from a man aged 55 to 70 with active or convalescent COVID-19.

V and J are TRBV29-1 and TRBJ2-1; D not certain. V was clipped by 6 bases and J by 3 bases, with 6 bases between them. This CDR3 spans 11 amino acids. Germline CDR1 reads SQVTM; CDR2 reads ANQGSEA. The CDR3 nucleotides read TGCAGCGTGCAGGACTACAATGAGCAGTTCTTC. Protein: CSVQDYNEQFF.

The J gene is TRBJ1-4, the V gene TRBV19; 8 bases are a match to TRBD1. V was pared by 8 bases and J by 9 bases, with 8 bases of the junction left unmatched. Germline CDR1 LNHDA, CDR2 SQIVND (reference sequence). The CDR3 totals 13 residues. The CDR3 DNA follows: TGTGCCAGTGAGGACAGGGTTGGGAAAAAACTGTTTTTT. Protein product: CASEDRVGKKLFF.